The TCR beta chain under discussion was sequenced for a study of blood T cells in healthy people across ages (dated by TCRdb to the mid-2010s). About the full investigation: Template switching captured roughly one uniquely barcoded TCR beta cDNA molecule per two T cells in model experiments. For two donors (one aged 18 to 30 and one aged 80 or older), the study analyzed two additional independent replicas of 1 million unique cDNA reads from the same blood draw. Donors of different ages were randomly distributed across sequencing lanes to avoid experimental bias. The donors were split into four age groups: young (average about 15 years), middle-aged (39), aged (roughly 65) and long-lived (approximately 80). The study measured age-related changes in TCR beta repertoire diversity using deep sequencing normalized with unique cDNA molecular identifiers.

From the cysteine up to the phenylalanine, the CDR3 has a length of 16 residues. The CDR3 DNA has 48 bases and is translated from base 1. The germline V gene sets CDR1 to MDHEN and CDR2 to SYDVKM. Germline trimming amounts to 4 bases on V and 0 bases on J, with 5 as the count of junction bases outside the gene matches. Libraries came from 5' RACE. A second PCR of about 6 to 12 cycles was performed with a sample-barcoded 5' primer and a J-beta primer mix. A unique molecular identifier was introduced onto each TCR beta cDNA molecule by a template-switch 5' adaptor carrying 12 random nucleotides. Each sample yielded at least 3 million CDR3-containing paired-end reads. All of the RNA was converted into first-strand cDNA using the Mint cDNA synthesis kit, with a TRBC-specific oligonucleotide serving as the primer. All cDNA was treated with uracil-DNA glycosylase and then went through a first 18-cycle PCR with the universal primers M1SS and BC2_uni_R. The original methods were these. Each sample was normalized by randomly selecting 1 million high-quality reads, each carrying a distinct molecular identifier. Instead of being binned into consensus sequences, reads that shared molecular identifiers were thrown out. CDR3 identification, clonotype clustering and error correction used MiTCR with a Q25 quality threshold and the strictest error-elimination algorithm. Lower-bound total TCR beta diversity was estimated with a nonparametric unseen species model using Euler transformation. TCRdb trimmed the raw reads at Q25, called clones with MiXCR and kept productive beta chains. Rows merge per CDR3 protein into single entries with the most common DNA and genes. None of the V and J calls come from the authors' own analysis; TCRdb made them. The sample data list approximately 1,700,000 distinct CDR3 sequences, and about 39% of these were observed just once. About 23% of the sample belongs to the ten largest clones.

Paper-wide results and their limitations: Compared with the aged group, the long-lived group had more naive CD4+ T cells, fewer expanded clones and increased TCR diversity, a pattern suggesting age selection. Estimates of total diversity based on one million sequenced T cells were considered lower bounds and underestimates. The percentage of naive T cells measured by flow cytometry correlated strongly with observed TCR beta diversity. Because profiling used bulk unsorted PBMCs, naive and antigen-experienced compartments could not be compared conclusively. Because donor CMV infection status was unknown, age-related changes in expanded clonotypes were potentially confounded. As age increased, observed TCR beta diversity per million T cells dropped in a roughly linear way, and a significant reduction was already evident by age 40.

This clonotype was counted a single time. The antigen this receptor binds is unknown. No much larger clonotype is one base removed from it; base qualities were not supplied. The donors were roughly 39 Caucasian individuals from Russia, aged roughly 6 to 100 years, who were systemically healthy. Each donor gave ten milliliters of peripheral blood, collected into EDTA-treated Vacutainer tubes. Ficoll-Paque density-gradient centrifugation was used to isolate PBMCs, with at least 6.5 million per sample. Trizol reagent was used to extract total RNA from the PBMCs, yielding at least 6 micrograms per sample. Naive CD45RAhigh/CD27high T cell percentages were measured by flow cytometry on a PBMC aliquot from every donor.

The sequencing input was blood. The source is a human donor in good health. This chain joins TRBV28 to TRBJ1-3, and 8 junctional nucleotides match TRBD1. CDR3 loop: CASSSGQGHSGNTIYF. The nucleotide sequence reads as follows: TGTGCCAGCAGTTCCGGACAGGGCCACTCTGGAAACACCATATATTTT. Outside the CDR3, residues come from the reference TRBV28 and TRBJ1-3 proteins, so the full variable domain is: DVKVTQSSRYLVKRTGEKVFLECVQDMDHENMFWYRQDPGLGLRLIYFSYDVKMKEKGDIPEGYSVSREKKERFSLILESASTNQTSMYLCASSSGQGHSGNTIYFGEGSWLTVV.